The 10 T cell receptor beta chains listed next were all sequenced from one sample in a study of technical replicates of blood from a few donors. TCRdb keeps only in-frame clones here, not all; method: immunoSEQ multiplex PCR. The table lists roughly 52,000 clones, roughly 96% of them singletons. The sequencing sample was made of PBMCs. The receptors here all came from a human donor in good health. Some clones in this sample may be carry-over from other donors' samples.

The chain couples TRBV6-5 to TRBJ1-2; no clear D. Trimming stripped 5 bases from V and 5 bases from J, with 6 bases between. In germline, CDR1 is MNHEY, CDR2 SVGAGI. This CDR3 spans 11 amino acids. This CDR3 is CASSPLYGYTF. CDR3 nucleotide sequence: TGTGCCAGCAGTCCCTTATATGGCTACACCTTC.

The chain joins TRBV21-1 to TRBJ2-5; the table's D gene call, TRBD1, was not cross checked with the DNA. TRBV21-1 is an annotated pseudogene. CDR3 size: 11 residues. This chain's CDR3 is CASGQGVAQYF. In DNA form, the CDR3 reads TGTGCCAGCGGACAGGGGGTGGCCCAGTACTTC.

In DNA form, the CDR3 reads TGTGCCAGCAGCTTTCGACCGGGACTCAGCACAGATACGCAGTATTTT. It yields the protein CASSFRPGLSTDTQYF. The chain is built from TRBV13 and TRBJ2-3; maybe TRBD2 (6 bases). The CDR3 has 16 residues. The germline V gene has CDR1 PRHDT and CDR2 FYEKMQ (reference sequence). The germline V and J ends were trimmed by 3 bases and 0 bases, with 13 bases remaining between them.

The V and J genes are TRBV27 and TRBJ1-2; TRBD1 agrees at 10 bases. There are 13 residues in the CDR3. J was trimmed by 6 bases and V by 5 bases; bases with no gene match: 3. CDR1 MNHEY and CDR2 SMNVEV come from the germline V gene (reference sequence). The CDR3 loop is CASSRDRGDGYTF. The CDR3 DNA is TGTGCCAGCAGTCGGGACAGGGGAGATGGCTACACCTTC.

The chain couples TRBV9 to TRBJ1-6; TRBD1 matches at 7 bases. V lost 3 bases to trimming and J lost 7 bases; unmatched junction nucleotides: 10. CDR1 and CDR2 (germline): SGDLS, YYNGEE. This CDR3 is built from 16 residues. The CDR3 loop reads CASSAPSRGRNSPLHF. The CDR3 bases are TGTGCCAGCAGCGCCCCCTCGAGGGGGCGAAATTCACCCCTCCACTTT.

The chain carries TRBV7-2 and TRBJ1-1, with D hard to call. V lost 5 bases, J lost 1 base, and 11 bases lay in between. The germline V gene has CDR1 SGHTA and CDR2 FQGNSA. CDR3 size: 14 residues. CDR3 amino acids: CASSRVSKNTEAFF. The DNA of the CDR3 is TGTGCCAGCAGCCGGGTCTCGAAGAACACTGAAGCTTTCTTT.

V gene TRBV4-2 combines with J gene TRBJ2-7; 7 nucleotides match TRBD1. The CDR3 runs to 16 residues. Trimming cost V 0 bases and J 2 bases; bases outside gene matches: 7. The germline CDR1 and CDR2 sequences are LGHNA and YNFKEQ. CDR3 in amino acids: CASSQEFRQGPYEQYF. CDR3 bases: TGTGCCAGCAGCCAAGAATTCCGACAGGGCCCCTACGAGCAGTACTTC.

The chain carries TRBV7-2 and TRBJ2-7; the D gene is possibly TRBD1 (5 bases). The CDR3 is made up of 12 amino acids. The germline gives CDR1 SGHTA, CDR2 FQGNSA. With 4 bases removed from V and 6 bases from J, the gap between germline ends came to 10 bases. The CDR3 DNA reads TGTGCCAGCAGCTCTTACCAGGGCGAGCAGTACTTC. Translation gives CASSSYQGEQYF.

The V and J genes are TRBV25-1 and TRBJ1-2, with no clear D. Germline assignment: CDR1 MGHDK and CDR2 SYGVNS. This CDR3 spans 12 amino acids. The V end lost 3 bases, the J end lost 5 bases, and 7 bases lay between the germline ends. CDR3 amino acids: CASSESGYGYTF. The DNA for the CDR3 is TGTGCCAGCAGTGAGTCAGGATATGGCTACACCTTC.

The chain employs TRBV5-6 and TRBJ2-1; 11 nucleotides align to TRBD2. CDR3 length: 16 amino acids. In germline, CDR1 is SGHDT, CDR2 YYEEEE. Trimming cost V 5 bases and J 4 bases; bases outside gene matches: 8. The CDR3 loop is CASSGPGLAEYNEQFF. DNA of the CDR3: TGTGCCAGCAGTGGACCGGGACTAGCGGAATACAATGAGCAGTTCTTC.